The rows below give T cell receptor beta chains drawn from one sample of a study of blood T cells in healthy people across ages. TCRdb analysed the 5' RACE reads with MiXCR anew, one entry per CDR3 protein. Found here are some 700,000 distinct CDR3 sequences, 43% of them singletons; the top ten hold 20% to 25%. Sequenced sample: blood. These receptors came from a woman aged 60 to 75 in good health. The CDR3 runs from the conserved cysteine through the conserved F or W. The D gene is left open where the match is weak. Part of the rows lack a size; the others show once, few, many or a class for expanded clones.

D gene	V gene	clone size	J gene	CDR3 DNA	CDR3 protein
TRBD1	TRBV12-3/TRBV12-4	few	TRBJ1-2	TGTGCCAGCAGTCTGAGACAGGGTTGGGACGGCTACACCTTC	CASSLRQGWDGYTF
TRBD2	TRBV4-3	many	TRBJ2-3	TGCGCCAGCAGCCCGATTCTGGGTAGCGGGAGAAGGACGCAGTATTTT	CASSPILGSGRRTQYF
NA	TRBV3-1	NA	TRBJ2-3	TGTGCCAGCAGCCAAGATACAATCCCCGATACGCAGTATTTT	CASSQDTIPDTQYF
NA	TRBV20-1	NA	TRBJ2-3	TGCAGTGCTAGACTGGGACTTAGCACAGATACGCAGTATTTT	CSARLGLSTDTQYF
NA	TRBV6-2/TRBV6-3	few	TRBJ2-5	TGTGCCAGCAGCCCTGGACGGTACCAAGAGACCCAGTACTTC	CASSPGRYQETQYF
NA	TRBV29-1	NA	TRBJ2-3	TGCAGCGTCTTAAAGGACTGGGGAGATACGCAGTATTTT	CSVLKDWGDTQYF
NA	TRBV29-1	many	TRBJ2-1	TGCAGCGGTGGTGCAGGCCTTGGGGGCCGGGAGCAGTTCTTC	CSGGAGLGGREQFF
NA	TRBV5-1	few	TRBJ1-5	TGCGCCAGGGAAGATAATAGCAATCAGCCCCAGCATTTT	CAREDNSNQPQHF
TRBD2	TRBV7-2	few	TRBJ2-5	TGTGCCAGCAGCACCCGACTAGCGGGAGTTTTAGAGACCCAGTACTTC	CASSTRLAGVLETQYF
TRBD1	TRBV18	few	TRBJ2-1	TGTGCCAGCTCACCACCGGGACAGCCGGTAGAGGAGCAGTTCTTC	CASSPPGQPVEEQFF
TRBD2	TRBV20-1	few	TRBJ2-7	TGCAGTGCTATTCCGGGACTAGCGGGGGGGTACGAGCAGTACTTC	CSAIPGLAGGYEQYF
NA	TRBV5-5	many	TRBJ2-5	TGTGCCAGCAGGACGGGAGCCCAAGAGACCCAGTACTTC	CASRTGAQETQYF
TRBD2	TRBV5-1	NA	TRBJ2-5	TGCGCCAGCAGCGTTAGCGGGAACGAGGTCAATGAGCAGTACTTC	CASSVSGNEVNEQYF
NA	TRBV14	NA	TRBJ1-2	TGTGCCAGCAGCCAAGATGTGGGGGGCTGGAATGGCTACACCTTC	CASSQDVGGWNGYTF
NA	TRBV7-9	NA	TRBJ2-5	TGTACCAGCCTCTCCGAGGGAGGTGAAGAGACCCAGTACTTC	CTSLSEGGEETQYF
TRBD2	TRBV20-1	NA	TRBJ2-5	TGCAGTGCCCCACTAGCGGGGGCCACCAGGGAGACCCAGTACTTC	CSAPLAGATRETQYF
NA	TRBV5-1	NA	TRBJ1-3	TGCGCCAGCAGCTGGGAAACAGGGTTCGGAAACACCATATATTTT	CASSWETGFGNTIYF
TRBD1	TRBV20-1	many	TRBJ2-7	TGCAGCAAGACTCCCGGGACAGGTCCTCGTGAGCAGTACTTC	CSKTPGTGPREQYF
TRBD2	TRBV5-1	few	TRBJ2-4	TGCGCCAGCAGCCCCACTAGCGGGATGACAGTAGCCAAAAACATTCAGTACTTC	CASSPTSGMTVAKNIQYF
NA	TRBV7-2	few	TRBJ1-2	TGTGCCAGCAGATCTGGACTAAACTATGGCTACACCTTC	CASRSGLNYGYTF
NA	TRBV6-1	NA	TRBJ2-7	TGTGCCAGCAGGGACGGACAGCCTCCAACCTATTACGAGCAGTACTTC	CASRDGQPPTYYEQYF
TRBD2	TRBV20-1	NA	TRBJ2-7	TGCAGTGCTAGACTTAGCGGGAGAGTCTACGAGCAGTACTTC	CSARLSGRVYEQYF
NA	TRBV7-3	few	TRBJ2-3	TGTGCCAGCAAAACGGGGGCTAGCACAGATACGCAGTATTTT	CASKTGASTDTQYF
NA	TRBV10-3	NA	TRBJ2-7	TGTGCCATCAGTGAACGGGGCTACGAGCAGTACTTC	CAISERGYEQYF
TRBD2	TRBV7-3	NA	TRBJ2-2	TGTGCCAGCAGGCCTAGCGGGAGGGCCGGGGAGCTGTTTTTT	CASRPSGRAGELFF
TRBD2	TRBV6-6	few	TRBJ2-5	TGTGCCAGCATGGGGGCGACTAGCGGGGGGCCCCGAGAGACCCAGTACTTC	CASMGATSGGPRETQYF
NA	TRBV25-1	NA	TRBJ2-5	TGTGCCAGCAGTGACAGGACCTACCAAGAGACCCAGTACTTC	CASSDRTYQETQYF
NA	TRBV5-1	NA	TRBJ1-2	TGCGCCAGCAGACTTGACAATTACTATGGCTACACCTTC	CASRLDNYYGYTF
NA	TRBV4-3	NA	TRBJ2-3	TGCGCCAGCGGCCAAGACGGCTACCCCACAGATACGCAGTATTTT	CASGQDGYPTDTQYF
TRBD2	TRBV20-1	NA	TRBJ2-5	TGCAGTGCCGGCCGGACTAGCGCCCAAGAGACCCAGTACTTC	CSAGRTSAQETQYF
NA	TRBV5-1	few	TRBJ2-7	TGCGCCAGCAGCTGGCCCGGGGCCTACGAGCAGTACTTC	CASSWPGAYEQYF
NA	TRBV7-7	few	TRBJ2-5	TGTGCTAGCAGCAAATTCGACAGCTACAATGAGCAGTACTTC	CASSKFDSYNEQYF
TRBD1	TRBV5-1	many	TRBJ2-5	TGCGCCAGCAGCTCCGGGACAGGTCCTCAAGAGACCCAGTACTTC	CASSSGTGPQETQYF
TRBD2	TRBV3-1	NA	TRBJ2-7	TGTGCCAGCAGCCATTCTAGCGGGGGGGCCTACGAGCAGTACTTC	CASSHSSGGAYEQYF
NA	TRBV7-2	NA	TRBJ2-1	TGTGCCAGCAGCTTATCCCTAGGCCTCAATGAGCAGTTCTTC	CASSLSLGLNEQFF
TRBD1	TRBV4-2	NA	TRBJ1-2	TGTGCCAGCAGCTACGGGACAGCCAATGACTATGACTACACCTTC	CASSYGTANDYDYTF
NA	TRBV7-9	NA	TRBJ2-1	TGTGCCAGCAGCGGGGGGAGTGGGGCGCAGTTCTTC	CASSGGSGAQFF
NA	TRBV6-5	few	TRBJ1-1	TGTGCCAGCAGTTACGGGTCAGCTCTCGGAAACACTGAAGCTTTCTTT	CASSYGSALGNTEAFF
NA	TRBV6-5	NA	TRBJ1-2	TGTGCCAGCAGCCCCCTTGTCAACTATGGCTACACCTTC	CASSPLVNYGYTF
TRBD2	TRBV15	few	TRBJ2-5	TGTGCCACCAGCAGATCAGCGGGAGTAAAACAAGAGACCCAGTACTTC	CATSRSAGVKQETQYF
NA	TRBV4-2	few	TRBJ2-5	TGTGCCAGCAGCCAAGGGGGGGCCGGAGAGACCCAGTACTTC	CASSQGGAGETQYF
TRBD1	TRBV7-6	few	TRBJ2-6	TGTGCCAGCAGCTCCAGGGGGACTGGGGCCAACGTCCTGACTTTC	CASSSRGTGANVLTF
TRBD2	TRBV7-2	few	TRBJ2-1	TGTGCCAGCAGCCAGAGAGCGGGAGGCGGGTACAATGAGCAGTTCTTC	CASSQRAGGGYNEQFF
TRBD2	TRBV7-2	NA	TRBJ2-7	TGTGCCAGCAGCTTAGGGGGGACTAGGTCCAACGAGCAGTACTTC	CASSLGGTRSNEQYF
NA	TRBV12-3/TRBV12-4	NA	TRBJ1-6	TGTGCCAGCAGTTTGACACTGTATAATTCACCCCTCCACTTT	CASSLTLYNSPLHF
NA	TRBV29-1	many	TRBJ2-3	TGCAGCGTTGAAGATATCGGTGGTGAGTCTAGCACAGATACGCAGTATTTT	CSVEDIGGESSTDTQYF
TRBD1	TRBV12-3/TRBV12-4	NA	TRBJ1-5	TGTGCCAGCAGTTGGGGGACAGGGGCAGATCAGCCCCAGCATTTT	CASSWGTGADQPQHF
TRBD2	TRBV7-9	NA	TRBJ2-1	TGTGCCAGCAGCCCCCTCGCGGGGGGTCCCTACAATGAGCAGTTCTTC	CASSPLAGGPYNEQFF
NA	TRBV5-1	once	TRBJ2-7	TGCGCCAGCAGCTTAAAGGGTACTCCCGATGAGCAGTACTTC	CASSLKGTPDEQYF
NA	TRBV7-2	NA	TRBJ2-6	TGTGCCAGCAGCAGCCGGGACGGATTCTCTGGGGCCAACGTCCTGACTTTC	CASSSRDGFSGANVLTF